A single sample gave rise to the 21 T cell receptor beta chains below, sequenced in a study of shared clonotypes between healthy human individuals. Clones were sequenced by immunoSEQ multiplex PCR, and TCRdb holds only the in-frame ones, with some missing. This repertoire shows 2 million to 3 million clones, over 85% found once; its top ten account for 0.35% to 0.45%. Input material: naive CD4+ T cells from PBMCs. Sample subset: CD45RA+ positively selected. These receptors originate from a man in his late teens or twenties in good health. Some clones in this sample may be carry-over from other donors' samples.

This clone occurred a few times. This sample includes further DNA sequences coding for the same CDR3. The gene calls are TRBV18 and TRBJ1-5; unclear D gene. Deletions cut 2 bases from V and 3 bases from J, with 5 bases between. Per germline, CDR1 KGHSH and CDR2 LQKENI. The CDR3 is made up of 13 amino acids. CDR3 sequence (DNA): TGTGCCAGCTCACCAGGAGACAATCAGCCCCAGCATTTT. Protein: CASSPGDNQPQHF.

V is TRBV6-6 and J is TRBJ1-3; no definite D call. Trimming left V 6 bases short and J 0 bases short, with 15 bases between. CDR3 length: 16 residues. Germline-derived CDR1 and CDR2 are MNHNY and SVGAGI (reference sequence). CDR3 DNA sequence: TGTGCCAGCAGAGGGAACGGAGCTTACTCTGGAAACACCATATATTTT. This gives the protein CASRGNGAYSGNTIYF.

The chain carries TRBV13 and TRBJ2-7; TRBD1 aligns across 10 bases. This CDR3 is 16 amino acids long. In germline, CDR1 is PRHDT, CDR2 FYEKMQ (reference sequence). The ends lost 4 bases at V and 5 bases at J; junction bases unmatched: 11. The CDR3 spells CASSSKPGQGSHEQYF. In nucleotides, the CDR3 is TGTGCCAGCAGCTCCAAACCGGGACAGGGGAGCCACGAGCAGTACTTC.

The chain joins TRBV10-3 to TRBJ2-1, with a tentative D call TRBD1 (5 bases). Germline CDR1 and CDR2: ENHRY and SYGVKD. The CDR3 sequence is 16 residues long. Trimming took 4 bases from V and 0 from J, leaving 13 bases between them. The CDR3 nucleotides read TGTGCCATCAGTGCGGTCATAGGGGACTCCTACAATGAGCAGTTCTTC. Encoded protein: CAISAVIGDSYNEQFF.

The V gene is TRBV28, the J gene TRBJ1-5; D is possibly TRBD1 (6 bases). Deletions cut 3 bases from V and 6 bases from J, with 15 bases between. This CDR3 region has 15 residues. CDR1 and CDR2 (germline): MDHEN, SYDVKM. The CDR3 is CASSLGGASRQPQHF. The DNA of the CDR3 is TGTGCCAGCAGTTTGGGGGGGGCTTCGCGTCAGCCCCAGCATTTT. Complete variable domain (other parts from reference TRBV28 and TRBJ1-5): DVKVTQSSRYLVKRTGEKVFLECVQDMDHENMFWYRQDPGLGLRLIYFSYDVKMKEKGDIPEGYSVSREKKERFSLILESASTNQTSMYLCASSLGGASRQPQHFGDGTRLSIL.

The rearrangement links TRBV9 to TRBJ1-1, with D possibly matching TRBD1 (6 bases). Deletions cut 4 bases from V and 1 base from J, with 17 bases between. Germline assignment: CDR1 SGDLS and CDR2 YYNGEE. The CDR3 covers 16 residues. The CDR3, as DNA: TGTGCCAGCAGCCCCCGTAGGACAGAACAGAACACTGAAGCTTTCTTT. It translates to CASSPRRTEQNTEAFF.

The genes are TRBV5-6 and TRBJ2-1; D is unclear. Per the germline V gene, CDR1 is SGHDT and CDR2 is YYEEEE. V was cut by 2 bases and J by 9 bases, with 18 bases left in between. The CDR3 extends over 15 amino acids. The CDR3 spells CASSFGSSRAGEQFF. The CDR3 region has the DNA TGTGCCAGCAGCTTCGGCTCCTCCCGGGCCGGTGAGCAGTTCTTC.

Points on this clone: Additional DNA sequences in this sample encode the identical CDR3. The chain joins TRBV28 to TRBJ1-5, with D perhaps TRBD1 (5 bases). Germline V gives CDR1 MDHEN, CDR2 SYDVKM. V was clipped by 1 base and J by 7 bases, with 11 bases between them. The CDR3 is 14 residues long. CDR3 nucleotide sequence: TGTGCCAGCAGTTTATTGGGGGGTCGGCAGCCCCAGCATTTT. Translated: CASSLLGGRQPQHF.

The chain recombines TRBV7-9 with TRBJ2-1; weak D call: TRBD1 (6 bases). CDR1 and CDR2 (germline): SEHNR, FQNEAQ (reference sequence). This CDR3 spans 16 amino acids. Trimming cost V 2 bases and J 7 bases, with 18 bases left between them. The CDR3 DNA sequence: TGTGCCAGCAGCTTACTTAGGGGGAGTTCAACTAATGAGCAGTTCTTC. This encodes CASSLLRGSSTNEQFF.

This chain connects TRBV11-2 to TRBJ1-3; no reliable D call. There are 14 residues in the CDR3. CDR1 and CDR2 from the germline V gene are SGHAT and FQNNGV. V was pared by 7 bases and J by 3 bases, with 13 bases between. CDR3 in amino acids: CASTSLGLGNTIYF. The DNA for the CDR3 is TGTGCCAGCACTAGCCTGGGTCTTGGAAACACCATATATTTT.

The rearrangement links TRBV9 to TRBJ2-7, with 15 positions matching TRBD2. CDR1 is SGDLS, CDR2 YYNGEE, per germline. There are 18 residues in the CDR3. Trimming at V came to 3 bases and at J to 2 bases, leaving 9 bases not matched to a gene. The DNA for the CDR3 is TGTGCCAGCAGCGCCGGGACTAGCGGGAGGAGAAACCCCTACGAGCAGTACTTC. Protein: CASSAGTSGRRNPYEQYF.

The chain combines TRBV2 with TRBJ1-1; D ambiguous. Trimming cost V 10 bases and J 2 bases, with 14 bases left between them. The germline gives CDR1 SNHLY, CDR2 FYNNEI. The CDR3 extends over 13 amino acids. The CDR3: CANHFSLNTEAFF. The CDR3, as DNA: TGTGCCAACCATTTTTCCCTAAACACTGAAGCTTTCTTT.

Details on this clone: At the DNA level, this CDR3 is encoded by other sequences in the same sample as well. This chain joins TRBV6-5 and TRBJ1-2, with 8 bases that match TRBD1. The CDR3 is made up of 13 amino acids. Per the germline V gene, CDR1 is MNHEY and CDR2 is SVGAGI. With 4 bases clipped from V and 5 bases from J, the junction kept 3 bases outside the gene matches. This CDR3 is CASSFGQGYGYTF. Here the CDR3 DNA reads TGTGCCAGCAGTTTCGGACAGGGTTATGGCTACACCTTC.

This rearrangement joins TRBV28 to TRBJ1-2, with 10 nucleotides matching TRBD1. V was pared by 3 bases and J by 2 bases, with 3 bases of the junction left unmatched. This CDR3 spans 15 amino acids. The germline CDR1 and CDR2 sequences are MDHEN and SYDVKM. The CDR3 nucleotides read TGTGCCAGCAGTTTGTGGGACAGGGGAAACTATGGCTACACCTTC. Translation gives CASSLWDRGNYGYTF.

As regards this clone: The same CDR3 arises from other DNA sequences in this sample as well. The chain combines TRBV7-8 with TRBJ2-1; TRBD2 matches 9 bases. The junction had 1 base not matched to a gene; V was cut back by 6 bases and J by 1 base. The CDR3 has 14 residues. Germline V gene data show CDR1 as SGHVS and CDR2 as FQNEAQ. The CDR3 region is CASSLAGSYNEQFF. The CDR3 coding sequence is TGTGCCAGCAGTCTAGCGGGGTCCTACAATGAGCAGTTCTTC.

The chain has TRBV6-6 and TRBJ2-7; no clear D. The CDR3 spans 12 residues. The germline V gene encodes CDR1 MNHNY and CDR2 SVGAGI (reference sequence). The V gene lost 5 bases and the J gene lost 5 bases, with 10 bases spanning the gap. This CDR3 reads CASSPRTNEQYF. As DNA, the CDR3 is TGTGCCAGCAGTCCCCGGACGAACGAGCAGTACTTC.

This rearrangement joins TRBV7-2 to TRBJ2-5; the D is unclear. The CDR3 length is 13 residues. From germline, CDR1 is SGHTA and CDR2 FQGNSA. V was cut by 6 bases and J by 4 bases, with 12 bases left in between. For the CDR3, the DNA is TGTGCCAGCAGAAATGGACCGGTAGAGACCCAGTACTTC. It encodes CASRNGPVETQYF.

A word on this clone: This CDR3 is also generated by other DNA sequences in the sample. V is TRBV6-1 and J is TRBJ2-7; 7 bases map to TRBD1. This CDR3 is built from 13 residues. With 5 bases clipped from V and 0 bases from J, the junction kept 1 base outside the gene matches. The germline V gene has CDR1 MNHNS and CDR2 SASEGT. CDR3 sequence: CASSRTGSYEQYF. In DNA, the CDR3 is TGTGCCAGCAGTCGGACAGGCTCCTACGAGCAGTACTTC.

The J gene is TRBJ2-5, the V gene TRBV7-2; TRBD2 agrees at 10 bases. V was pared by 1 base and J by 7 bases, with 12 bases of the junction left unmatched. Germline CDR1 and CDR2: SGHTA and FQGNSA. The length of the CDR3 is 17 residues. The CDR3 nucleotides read TGTGCCAGCAGCTTAGGAGGATATACTAGCGGGAAAGTGACCCAGTACTTC. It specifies CASSLGGYTSGKVTQYF.

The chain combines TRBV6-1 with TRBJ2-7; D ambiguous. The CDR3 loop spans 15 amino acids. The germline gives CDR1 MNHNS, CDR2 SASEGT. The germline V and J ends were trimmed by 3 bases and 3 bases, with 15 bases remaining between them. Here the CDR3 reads CASSEVPAGVYEQYF. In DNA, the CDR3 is TGTGCCAGCAGTGAGGTTCCGGCAGGAGTCTACGAGCAGTACTTC.

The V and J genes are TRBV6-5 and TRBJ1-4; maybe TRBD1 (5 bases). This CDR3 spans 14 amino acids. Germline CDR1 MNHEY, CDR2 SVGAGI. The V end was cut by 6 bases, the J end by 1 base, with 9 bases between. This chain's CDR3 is CASRDTLTNEKLFF. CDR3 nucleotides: TGTGCCAGCAGGGACACCCTAACTAATGAAAAACTGTTTTTT.